The entry below gives a single T cell receptor (beta chain) sequence along with its context. The data stem from a study of blood T cell repertoires in COVID-19. Turning to the study itself: Acute and convalescent COVID-19 samples came from the United States, Italy and Spain. PBMCs, B-cell-depleted T cells, or T cells were the source of the cDNA or gDNA that made up the material.

Germline values: CDR1 LGHDT, CDR2 YNNKEL (reference sequence). The CDR3 runs 14 residues. Trimming left V 3 bases short and J 3 bases short, with 11 bases between. Residents of approximately 25 US areas, aged roughly 18 to 89 years, made up the participants. Donors were grouped by their self-reported clinical history. Produced via immunoSEQ multiplex PCR; TCRdb's table is partial and in-frame only. The table lists under 300,000 clones, approximately 88% of them singletons. The chain joins TRBV3-1 (or the pseudogene TRBV3-2) to TRBJ1-1, with D possibly being TRBD1 (6 bases). The sequence derives from a woman aged 40 to 50 with acute COVID-19. The sample taken for sequencing was PBMCs or T cells enriched from blood (not recorded which). DNA for the CDR3: TGTGCCAGCAGCCAGAACAGGGCCGACACTGAAGCTTTCTTT. Translated, it gives CASSQNRADTEAFF.